This T cell receptor beta chain was documented in a study of blood T cell repertoires in COVID-19. CDR3 length equals 16 residues. Germline lookup yields CDR1 MNHEY and CDR2 SVGAGI. V dropped 0 bases and J dropped 3 bases, with 11 bases sitting between them. In the original workflow: Amplified reference gene primers provided the basis for estimating nucleated cell counts. Sequencing was performed with immunoSEQ multiplex PCR; in TCRdb, only in-frame clones are kept and a portion is missing. The V and J calls and clone size were taken over from that table, and D and trimming were inferred from the DNA. This table holds about 90,000 clones, roughly 89% found once.

This TCR was sampled from a woman in her 70s with acute or convalescent COVID-19. Sequences were obtained from peripheral blood. The chain carries TRBV6-5 and TRBJ1-4; D is possibly TRBD1 (5 bases). In DNA, the CDR3 is TGTGCCAGCAGTTACTCGTGGAGGGACTCTAATGAAAAACTGTTTTTT. Translation: CASSYSWRDSNEKLFF.